The clone carrying this T cell receptor (beta chain) is a singleton in its sample. Its antigen is undetermined. This entry comes from a study of cytomegalovirus exposure and HLA in healthy donors. Study at large: The use of the same platform for the approximately 110 validation repertoires and the 600 to 800 first-cohort repertoires was reported by a later analysis. Study-wide results and limits: A classifier reportedly called cytomegalovirus status with high sensitivity and specificity.

The CDR3 runs to 16 residues. In germline, CDR1 is SEHNR, CDR2 FQNEAQ (reference sequence). V was clipped by 4 bases and J by 4 bases; unmatched bases: 6. Produced via immunoSEQ multiplex PCR; TCRdb's table is partial and in-frame only. Found here are 65,000 to 80,000 clones, about 94% of them singletons; the top ten hold roughly 2.1%. The donors were part of the validation cohort of roughly 130 subjects. That cohort was separate from the first cohort, which comprised 500 to 700 subjects. The J gene is TRBJ2-1, the V gene TRBV7-9, with 11 bases lining up with TRBD1. Sequencing was done on a sample of PBMCs. The clonotype comes from a young woman in good health and CMV-seronegative. The CDR3 nucleotides are TGTGCCAGCAGCTCCCCCGGGACAGGGGGATACAATGAGCAGTTCTTC. This translates into CASSSPGTGGYNEQFF.